The 25 T cell receptor beta chains in this list originate from one sample, sequenced in a study of cytomegalovirus exposure and HLA in healthy donors (dated by TCRdb to 2016 to 2017). Libraries were built with the immunoSEQ multiplex PCR assay. For the multiplex PCR, a mixture combining 60 forward primers for TCR Vbeta segments and 13 reverse primers for TCR Jbeta segments was used. Sourced from immuneACCESS, this table was stored by TCRdb with only in-frame sequences that have V and J called. A share of the clones is absent; for the studies checked, an unresolved V gene accounts for under half, and the remainder has no known explanation. Within this sample are about 170,000 clones, with approximately 84% of them counted one time only. The ten largest clones take up roughly 2.2% of the sample. The sequencing sample was made of PBMCs. The receptor set was obtained from a man aged 18 to 29 in good health and CMV-seropositive.

The V gene is TRBV5-1, the J gene TRBJ2-5; the D gene is possibly TRBD1 (5 bases). With the DNA end fitting TRBJ2-7 better, the J assignment may be wrong. The CDR3 is made up of 12 amino acids. In germline, CDR1 is SGHRS, CDR2 YFSETQ. The chain's CDR3 is CASSFTGYEQYF. CDR3 DNA sequence: TGCGCCAGCAGCTTCACAGGTTACGAGCAGTACTTC.

A word on this clone: Mismatch with germline at one junction end may stem from a read error. The chain links TRBV7-7 to TRBJ2-5, with D possibly matching TRBD1 (6 bases). Looked up from germline, CDR1 is SSHAT and CDR2 is FNYEAQ (reference sequence). This CDR3 is 13 amino acids long. CDR3 bases: TGTGCTAGCAGCTTAATGGGGGCTGAGACCCAGTACTTC. Amino acid sequence: CASSLMGAETQYF.

This clone was picked up a small number of times. J is TRBJ2-3 and V is TRBV5-6; 9 bases match TRBD2. The CDR3 is made up of 16 amino acids. Unmatched junction bases numbered 8, after V lost 3 bases and J lost 3 bases. The germline gives CDR1 SGHDT, CDR2 YYEEEE. Here the CDR3 reads CASSSTGTSRTDTQYF. CDR3 coding DNA: TGTGCCAGCAGCTCGACCGGGACTAGCCGAACAGATACGCAGTATTTT.

The chain combines TRBV19 with TRBJ1-4; tentative D call: TRBD1 (5 bases). The CDR3 covers 14 residues. Per germline, CDR1 LNHDA and CDR2 SQIVND (reference sequence). The V gene lost 2 bases and the J gene lost 4 bases, with 8 bases spanning the gap. The CDR3 coding sequence is TGTGCCAGTAGTATACTCCAGGGTAATGAAAAACTGTTTTTT. It codes for CASSILQGNEKLFF.

The chain employs TRBV18 and TRBJ1-3; maybe TRBD1 (5 bases). The CDR3 consists of 15 residues. The germline CDR1 and CDR2 sequences are KGHSH and LQKENI. V lost 0 bases, J lost 3 bases, and 9 bases lay in between. The CDR3 region has the DNA TGTGCCAGCTCACCACCGTTTACAGGTGGAAACACCATATATTTT. It yields the protein CASSPPFTGGNTIYF.

V and J are TRBV7-2 and TRBJ1-6; D possibly corresponds to TRBD1 (5 bases). The CDR3 consists of 15 residues. From germline, CDR1 is SGHTA and CDR2 FQGNSA. V lost 5 bases and J lost 6, with 14 bases in between. The CDR3 here is CASSLATASNSPLHF. The CDR3 coding sequence is TGTGCCAGCAGCCTCGCGACAGCTTCTAATTCACCCCTCCACTTT.

As for this clone: Other DNA sequences in the same sample also yield this CDR3. The rearrangement links TRBV7-3 to TRBJ2-5; TRBD2 agrees at 9 bases. The V gene's germline CDR1 is SGHTA and CDR2 FQGTGA. Unmatched junction bases numbered 3, after V lost 2 bases and J lost 2 bases. This CDR3 has 15 amino acids. The CDR3 spells CASSLLAGVQETQYF. CDR3 nucleotides: TGTGCCAGCAGCTTATTAGCGGGGGTTCAAGAGACCCAGTACTTC.

The sample holds a few counts of this clone. This chain joins TRBV4-2 and TRBJ1-1, with 11 bases aligning to TRBD1. Per the germline V gene, CDR1 is LGHNA and CDR2 is YNFKEQ. V was clipped by 1 base and J by 7 bases; unmatched bases: 2. The CDR3 is 14 amino acids. CDR3 in amino acids: CASSQGTGGSEAFF. For the CDR3, the DNA is TGTGCCAGCAGCCAAGGGACAGGGGGCAGTGAAGCTTTCTTT.

This clone was recorded only once. The gene calls are TRBV5-1 and TRBJ2-5; TRBD2 agrees at 8 bases. CDR1 is SGHRS and CDR2 is YFSETQ in the germline V gene. V gave up 2 bases and J gave up 4 bases; unmatched junction bases: 7. The CDR3 consists of 15 residues. Here the CDR3 DNA reads TGCGCCAGCAGCTTATGGCCGGGGGGGCGAGAGACCCAGTACTTC. It encodes CASSLWPGGRETQYF.

This clone was seen a single time. V is TRBV7-2 and J is TRBJ1-1; 8 positions agree with TRBD1. V trimming: 5 bases; J trimming: 3 bases; junction bases outside the gene matches: 5. CDR3 length: 14 residues. From germline, CDR1 is SGHTA and CDR2 FQGNSA. The CDR3 DNA is TGTGCCAGCAGCAAGGACAGGGCATACACTGAAGCTTTCTTT. It specifies CASSKDRAYTEAFF.

This chain links TRBV7-7 with TRBJ2-5; weak D call: TRBD2 (6 bases). CDR3 length: 14 residues. The V gene lost 4 bases and the J gene lost 7 bases, with 16 bases spanning the gap. Germline assignment: CDR1 SSHAT and CDR2 FNYEAQ (reference sequence). The CDR3 loop reads CASSSGQAGGTQYF. CDR3 sequence (DNA): TGTGCCAGCAGCTCGGGGCAGGCCGGGGGGACCCAGTACTTC.

For the CDR3, the DNA is TGTGCCTGGAGTAGGGAGCCCACAGATACGCAGTATTTT. Encoded protein: CAWSREPTDTQYF. The J gene is TRBJ2-3, the V gene TRBV30; D perhaps matches TRBD2 (5 bases). The germline V gene has CDR1 GTSNPN and CDR2 SVGIG (reference sequence). The ends were cut back, 2 bases at V and 2 bases at J, with 8 bases in the middle. The CDR3 contains 13 residues. The variable domain in full, completed from reference TRBV30 and TRBJ2-3, reads SQTIHQWPATLVQPVGSPLSLECTVEGTSNPNLYWYRQAAGRGLQLLFYSVGIGQISSEVPQNLSASRPQDRQFILSSKKLLLSDSGFYLCAWSREPTDTQYFGPGTRLTVL.

The chain is built from TRBV30 and TRBJ2-3, with 10 bases fitting TRBD1. The CDR3 totals 14 residues. After removal of 5 bases from V and 5 bases from J, the junction contained 7 bases not matched to a gene. Germline V gene data show CDR1 as GTSNPN and CDR2 as SVGIG (reference sequence). In DNA, the CDR3 is TGTGCCTGGGGGGACAGGGGTTCTTTAGATACGCAGTATTTT. This translates into CAWGDRGSLDTQYF.

V usage is TRBV7-9 and J usage is TRBJ2-1, with TRBD2 identical over 11 bases. CDR1 SEHNR and CDR2 FQNEAQ come from the germline V gene (reference sequence). The V gene end was trimmed by 5 bases and the J gene end by 4 bases; junction bases not matched to a gene: 7. The CDR3 totals 16 residues. The CDR3 protein is CASSPTSGGRYNEQFF. The CDR3 DNA follows: TGTGCCAGCAGCCCCACTAGCGGGGGTCGATACAATGAGCAGTTCTTC.

This clone has more than one count but fewer than ten. CDR3 amino acids: CAISESGGQYNSPLHF. The CDR3 nucleotides read TGTGCCATCAGTGAGTCGGGGGGGCAGTATAATTCACCCCTCCACTTT. The gene calls are TRBV10-3 and TRBJ1-6; maybe TRBD1 (6 bases). The CDR3 covers 16 residues. V was shortened by 0 bases and J by 4 bases, with 10 bases between the two germline ends. The germline CDR1 and CDR2 sequences are ENHRY and SYGVKD.

The V and J genes are TRBV6-1 and TRBJ1-2, with TRBD1 identical over 8 bases. Germline V gives CDR1 MNHNS, CDR2 SASEGT. This CDR3 region has 15 residues. V was pared by 7 bases and J by 8 bases, with 15 bases of the junction left unmatched. CDR3 residues: CASTATGALPVGYTF. CDR3 coding DNA: TGTGCCAGCACCGCGACAGGGGCGCTCCCCGTAGGCTACACCTTC.

This clone came up once. The CDR3 coding sequence is TGTGCCAGCAGTAAACAGGGTTCTGAAACTGAAGCTTTCTTT. It encodes CASSKQGSETEAFF. The rearrangement joins TRBV7-9 to TRBJ1-1; weak D call: TRBD1 (6 bases). The V and J ends lost 6 bases and 5 bases respectively, with 16 bases between them. The CDR3 runs 14 residues. Germline V lookup: CDR1 SEHNR, CDR2 FQNEAQ (reference sequence).

This clone was detected only once. An end of the junction does not agree with germline; a read error may underlie this. The V gene is TRBV4-3, the J gene TRBJ2-6, with TRBD2 identical over 7 bases. The CDR3 sequence is 14 residues long. Germline CDR1 is LGHNA and CDR2 is YSLEER. CDR3 nucleotide sequence: TGCGCCAGCGCGGGGGACTCTGGGGCCAACGGCCTGACTTTC. This gives the protein CASAGDSGANGLTF.

CDR3 DNA: TGTGCCAGTAGTACCCCCGGCGGTAACTATGGCTACACCTTC. This translates into CASSTPGGNYGYTF. J is TRBJ1-2 and V is TRBV19; D is unresolved. Trimming pared 4 bases from V and 1 base from J, leaving 10 bases between. This CDR3 spans 14 amino acids. Germline V gene data show CDR1 as LNHDA and CDR2 as SQIVND (reference sequence).

The gene calls are TRBV29-1 and TRBJ2-1, with a weak D call TRBD2 (5 bases). The ends were cut back, 2 bases at V and 1 base at J, with 15 bases in the middle. The V gene's germline CDR1 is SQVTM and CDR2 ANQGSEA. This CDR3 is built from 16 residues. The CDR3 spells CSVEKFESGSYNEQFF. The CDR3 DNA reads TGCAGCGTTGAAAAGTTCGAGTCGGGATCCTACAATGAGCAGTTCTTC.

The chain recombines TRBV9 with TRBJ2-7, with 9 bases that match TRBD1. Losses at the gene ends were 0 bases for V and 3 bases for J; bases not matched to a gene: 1. The CDR3 runs 14 residues. CDR1 and CDR2 (germline): SGDLS, YYNGEE. CDR3 bases: TGTGCCAGCAGCGTAGGACAGGGGGACTACGAGCAGTACTTC. Translated, it gives CASSVGQGDYEQYF.

The rearrangement links TRBV19 to TRBJ2-2, with 8 bases lining up with TRBD1. There are 13 residues in the CDR3. The V gene end was trimmed by 6 bases and the J gene end by 12 bases; junction bases not matched to a gene: 9. Germline values: CDR1 LNHDA, CDR2 SQIVND (reference sequence). Here the CDR3 reads CASRRRQGYKLFF. CDR3 bases: TGTGCCAGTAGGAGGAGACAGGGGTATAAGCTGTTTTTT. Full variable domain (outside the CDR3, taken from reference TRBV19 and TRBJ2-2): DGGITQSPKYLFRKEGQNVTLSCEQNLNHDAMYWYRQDPGQGLRLIYYSQIVNDFQKGDIAEGYSVSREKKESFPLTVTSAQKNPTAFYLCASRRRQGYKLFFGEGSRLTVL.

The genes are TRBV7-2 and TRBJ2-7; 7 positions match TRBD1. This CDR3 comprises 14 residues. With 5 bases clipped from V and 5 bases from J, the junction kept 9 bases outside the gene matches. In germline, CDR1 is SGHTA, CDR2 FQGNSA. The CDR3: CASSLEQGSHEQYF. Written as DNA, the CDR3 is TGTGCCAGCAGCCTAGAACAGGGGTCCCACGAGCAGTACTTC. Using reference TRBV7-2 and TRBJ2-7 for the parts outside the CDR3, the full variable domain is GAGVSQSPSNKVTEKGKDVELRCDPISGHTALYWYRQSLGQGLEFLIYFQGNSAPDKSGLPSDRFSAERTGGSVSTLTIQRTQQEDSAVYLCASSLEQGSHEQYFGPGTRLTVT.

This clone was observed a single time. The chain combines TRBV7-3 with TRBJ2-2; possible D gene TRBD2, 7 bases. The length of the CDR3 is 14 residues. Trimming stripped 5 bases from V and 5 bases from J, with 12 bases between. Germline assignment: CDR1 SGHTA and CDR2 FQGTGA. DNA for the CDR3: TGTGCCAGCAGCGGGGGGCGGGAGACCGGGGAGCTGTTTTTT. This sequence encodes CASSGGRETGELFF.

The chain uses TRBV29-1 and TRBJ2-3; perhaps TRBD2 as D (6 bases). Germline V gene sequence: CDR1 SQVTM, CDR2 ANQGSEA. The CDR3 runs 19 residues. The V and J ends lost 0 bases and 4 bases respectively, with 26 bases between them. The CDR3 loop is CSVEDWPQGLRGVADTQYF. The CDR3 nucleotides are TGCAGCGTTGAAGATTGGCCCCAAGGGTTGCGGGGCGTTGCAGATACGCAGTATTTT.